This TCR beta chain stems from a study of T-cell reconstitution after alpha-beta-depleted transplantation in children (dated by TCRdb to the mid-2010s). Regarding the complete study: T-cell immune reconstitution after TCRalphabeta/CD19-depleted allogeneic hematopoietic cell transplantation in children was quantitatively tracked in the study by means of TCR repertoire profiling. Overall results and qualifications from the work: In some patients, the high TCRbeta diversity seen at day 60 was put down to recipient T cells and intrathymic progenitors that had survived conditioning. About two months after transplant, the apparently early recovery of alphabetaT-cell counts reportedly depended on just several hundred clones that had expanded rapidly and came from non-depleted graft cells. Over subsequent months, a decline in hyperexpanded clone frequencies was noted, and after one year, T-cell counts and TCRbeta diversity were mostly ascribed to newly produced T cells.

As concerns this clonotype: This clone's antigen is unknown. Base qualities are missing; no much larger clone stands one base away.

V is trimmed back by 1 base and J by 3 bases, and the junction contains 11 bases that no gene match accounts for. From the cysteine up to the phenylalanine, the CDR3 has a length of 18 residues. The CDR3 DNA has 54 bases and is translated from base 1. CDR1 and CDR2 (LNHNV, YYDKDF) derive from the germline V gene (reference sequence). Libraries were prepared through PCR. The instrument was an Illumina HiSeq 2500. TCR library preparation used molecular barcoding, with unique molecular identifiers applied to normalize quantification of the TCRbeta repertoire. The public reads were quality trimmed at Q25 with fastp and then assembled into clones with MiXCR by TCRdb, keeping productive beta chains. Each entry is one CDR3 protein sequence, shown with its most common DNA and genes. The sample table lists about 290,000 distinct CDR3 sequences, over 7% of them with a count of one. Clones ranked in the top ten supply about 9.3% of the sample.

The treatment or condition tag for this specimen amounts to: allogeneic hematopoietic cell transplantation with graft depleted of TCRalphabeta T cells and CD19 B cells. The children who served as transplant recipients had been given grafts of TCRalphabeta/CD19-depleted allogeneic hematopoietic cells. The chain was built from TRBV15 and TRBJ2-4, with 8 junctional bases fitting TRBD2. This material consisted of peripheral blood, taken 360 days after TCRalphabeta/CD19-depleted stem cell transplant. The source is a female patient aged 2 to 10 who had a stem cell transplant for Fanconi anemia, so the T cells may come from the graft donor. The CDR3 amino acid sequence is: CATSRASGSLGGKNIQYF. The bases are TGTGCCACCAGCAGAGCGAGCGGGAGCCTGGGGGGCAAAAACATTCAGTACTTC.